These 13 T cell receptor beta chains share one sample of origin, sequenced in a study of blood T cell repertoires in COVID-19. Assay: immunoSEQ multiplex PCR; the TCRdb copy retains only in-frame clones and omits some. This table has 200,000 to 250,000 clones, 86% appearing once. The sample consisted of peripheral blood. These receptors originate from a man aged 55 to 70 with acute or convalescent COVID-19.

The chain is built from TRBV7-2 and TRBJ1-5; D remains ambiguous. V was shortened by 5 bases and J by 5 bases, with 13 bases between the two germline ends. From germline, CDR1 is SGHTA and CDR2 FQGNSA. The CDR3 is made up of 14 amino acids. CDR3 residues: CASSPSPADQPQHF. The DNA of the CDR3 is TGTGCCAGCAGCCCGAGTCCGGCGGATCAGCCCCAGCATTTT.

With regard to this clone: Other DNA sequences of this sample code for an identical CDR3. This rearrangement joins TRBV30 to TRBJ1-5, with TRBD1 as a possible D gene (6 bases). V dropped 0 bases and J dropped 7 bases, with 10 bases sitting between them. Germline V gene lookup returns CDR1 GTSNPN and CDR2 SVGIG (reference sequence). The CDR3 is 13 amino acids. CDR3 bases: TGTGCCTGGAGTGTACAGGGAAACCAGCCCCAGCATTTT. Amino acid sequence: CAWSVQGNQPQHF.

The CDR3 here is CAISQGLSNQPQHF. CDR3 DNA sequence: TGTGCCATCTCACAGGGATTGAGCAATCAGCCCCAGCATTTT. This chain uses TRBV19 with TRBJ1-5, with TRBD1 as a possible D gene (6 bases). Germline CDR1 and CDR2: LNHDA and SQIVND (reference sequence). The CDR3 is 14 amino acids. V lost 10 bases and J lost 1, with 14 bases in between. Supplemented by reference TRBV19 and TRBJ1-5, the full variable domain reads DGGITQSPKYLFRKEGQNVTLSCEQNLNHDAMYWYRQDPGQGLRLIYYSQIVNDFQKGDIAEGYSVSREKKESFPLTVTSAQKNPTAFYLCAISQGLSNQPQHFGDGTRLSIL.

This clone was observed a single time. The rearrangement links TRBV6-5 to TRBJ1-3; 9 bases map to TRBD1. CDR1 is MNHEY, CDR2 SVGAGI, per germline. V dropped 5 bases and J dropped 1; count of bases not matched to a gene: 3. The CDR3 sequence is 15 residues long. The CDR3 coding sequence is TGTGCCAGCAGTATGGACAGGGGATCTGGAAACACCATATATTTT. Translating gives CASSMDRGSGNTIYF.

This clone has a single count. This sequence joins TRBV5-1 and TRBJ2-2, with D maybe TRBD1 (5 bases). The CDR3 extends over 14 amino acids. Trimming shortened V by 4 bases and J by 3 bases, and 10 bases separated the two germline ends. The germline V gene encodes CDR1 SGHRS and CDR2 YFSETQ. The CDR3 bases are TGCGCCAGCAGCCCGACAGTATACACCGGGGAGCTGTTTTTT. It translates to CASSPTVYTGELFF.

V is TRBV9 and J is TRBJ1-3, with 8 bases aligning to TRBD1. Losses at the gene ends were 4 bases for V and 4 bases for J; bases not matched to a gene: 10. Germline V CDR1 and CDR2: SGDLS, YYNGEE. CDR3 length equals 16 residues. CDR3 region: CASSPRDRSKGNTIYF. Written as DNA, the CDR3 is TGTGCCAGCAGCCCCCGGGACAGGTCGAAAGGAAACACCATATATTTT.

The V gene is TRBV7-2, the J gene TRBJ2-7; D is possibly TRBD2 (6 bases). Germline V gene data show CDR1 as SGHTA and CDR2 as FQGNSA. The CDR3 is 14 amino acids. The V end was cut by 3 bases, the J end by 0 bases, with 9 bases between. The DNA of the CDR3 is TGTGCCAGCAGCTTGGGGGGAGTCTCCTACGAGCAGTACTTC. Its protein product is CASSLGGVSYEQYF.

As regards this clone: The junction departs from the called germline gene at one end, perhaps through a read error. DNA of the CDR3: TGTGCTAGCAGCTTAAGAGCGGGATTCTACAATGAGCAGTTCTTC. Protein product: CASSLRAGFYNEQFF. V gene TRBV7-7 combines with J gene TRBJ2-1; 7 bases are shared with TRBD2. There are 15 residues in the CDR3. CDR1 SSHAT and CDR2 FNYEAQ come from the germline V gene (reference sequence).

CDR3 in amino acids: CASSLEPTTNEKLFF. The CDR3 DNA reads as TGTGCCAGCAGCTTGGAGCCCACAACTAATGAAAAACTGTTTTTT. The chain uses TRBV9 and TRBJ1-4; D is unclear. There are 15 residues in the CDR3. The V end was cut by 4 bases, the J end by 0 bases, with 10 bases between. Per germline, CDR1 SGDLS and CDR2 YYNGEE.

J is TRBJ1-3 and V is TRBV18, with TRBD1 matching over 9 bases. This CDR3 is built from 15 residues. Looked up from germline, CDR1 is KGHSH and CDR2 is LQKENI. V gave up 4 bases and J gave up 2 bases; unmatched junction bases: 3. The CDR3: CASSLGTGPGNTIYF. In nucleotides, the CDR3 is TGTGCCAGCTCACTCGGGACAGGGCCTGGAAACACCATATATTTT.

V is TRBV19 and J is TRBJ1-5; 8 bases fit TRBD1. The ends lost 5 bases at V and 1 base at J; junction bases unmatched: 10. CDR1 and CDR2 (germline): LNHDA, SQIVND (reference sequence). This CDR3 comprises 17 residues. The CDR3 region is CASSGRQGKGSNQPQHF. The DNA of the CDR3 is TGTGCCAGTAGTGGAAGACAGGGGAAAGGGAGCAATCAGCCCCAGCATTTT.

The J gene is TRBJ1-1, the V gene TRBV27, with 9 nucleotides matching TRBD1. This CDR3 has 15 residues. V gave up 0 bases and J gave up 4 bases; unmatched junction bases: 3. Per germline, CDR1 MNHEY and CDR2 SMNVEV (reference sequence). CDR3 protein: CASSLSNRGLTEAFF. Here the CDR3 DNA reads TGTGCCAGCAGTTTATCGAACAGGGGGCTCACTGAAGCTTTCTTT.

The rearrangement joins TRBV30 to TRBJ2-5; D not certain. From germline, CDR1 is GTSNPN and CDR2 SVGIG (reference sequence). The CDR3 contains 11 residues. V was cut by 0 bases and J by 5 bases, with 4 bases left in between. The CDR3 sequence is CAWSVSETQYF. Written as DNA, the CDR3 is TGTGCCTGGAGTGTGTCGGAGACCCAGTACTTC.